This TCR beta chain originates from a study of blood T cell repertoires in COVID-19. Turning to the study itself: Some COVID-19 samples were acute and others convalescent; all came from the United States, Italy and Spain. From T cells, B-cell-depleted T cells, or PBMCs came the material, which was cDNA or gDNA.

Germline V gene data show CDR1 as MGHRA and CDR2 as YSYEKL. V dropped 0 bases and J dropped 5; count of bases not matched to a gene: 11. CDR3 size: 17 residues. Methods used by the authors: Amplified reference gene primers provided the basis for estimating nucleated cell counts. This table comes from immunoSEQ multiplex PCR, and its TCRdb copy is limited to in-frame clones, with some not included. Clonal size and the V and J genes are those of that table, whereas D and trimming came from the DNA. The sample yields about 74,000 clones, 84% seen once. This TCR derives from a man aged 70 or older with acute or convalescent COVID-19. Material: peripheral blood. The V and J genes are TRBV4-1 and TRBJ2-5; 8 bases match TRBD2. The CDR3 protein is CASSQDEPSRGRETQYF. The CDR3 DNA sequence: TGCGCCAGCAGCCAAGATGAGCCTAGCCGCGGGAGGGAGACCCAGTACTTC.